This T cell receptor (beta chain) was sequenced in a study of T cells after posttransplantation cyclophosphamide. Trimming took 3 bases from V and 7 from J, leaving 10 bases between them. Germline CDR1 and CDR2: SGHTA and FQGNSA. This CDR3 is 12 amino acids long. A marrow graft followed busulfan-fludarabine conditioning, with cyclophosphamide on days +3 and +4. Libraries were prepared by immunoSEQ multiplex PCR; TCRdb keeps only in-frame clonotypes and omits some of them. The sample has under 20,000 clones, none seen only once. This clone showed up many times. The sample consisted of PBMCs, taken after allogeneic stem cell transplant with posttransplant cyclophosphamide. This chain joins TRBV7-2 and TRBJ2-7, with D unresolved. The receptor was isolated from a female patient in her thirties or forties who received an allogeneic stem cell transplant from a related donor, was CMV-positive, and had no GVHD. Part of the T cell pool may stem from the graft donor. CDR3 in amino acids: CASSFIPREQYF. CDR3 in DNA: TGTGCCAGCAGCTTCATCCCGCGGGAGCAGTACTTC.